This TCR beta chain emerged from a study of blood T cell repertoires in COVID-19. Background on the study: PBMCs, B-cell-depleted T cells, or T cells provided the cDNA or gDNA that made up the material.

Produced via immunoSEQ multiplex PCR; TCRdb's table is partial and in-frame only. The sample carries some 130,000 clones, roughly 80% recorded once. The V segment lost 3 bases and the J segment 4 bases; nucleotides outside the gene matches: 2. CDR1 is MDHEN and CDR2 is SYDVKM in the germline V gene. The CDR3 contains 13 residues. The receptor was derived from a man aged 60 to 69 who had recovered from COVID-19. The chain combines TRBV28 with TRBJ1-1; TRBD1 aligns across 7 bases. Input material: peripheral blood. The CDR3 bases are TGTGCCAGCAGTTTCTCAGGGGGCACTGAAGCTTTCTTT. Translation: CASSFSGGTEAFF.